These 22 T cell receptor beta chains share one sample of origin, sequenced in a study of brain T cells in children with intractable seizures. Generated by immunoSEQ multiplex PCR, the TCRdb table keeps only in-frame clones and is missing some. In the table there are 70,000 to 90,000 clones, 85% to 95% of which are singletons. The sequencing here drew on peripheral blood, taken at surgery. Receptors were obtained from a boy under two years old with tuberous sclerosis and intractable seizures.

This clone was counted a single time. The rearrangement links TRBV7-3 to TRBJ1-2, with a possible D match to TRBD1 (6 bases). Germline CDR1 and CDR2: SGHTA and FQGTGA. Trimming removed 8 bases at V and 5 bases at J, with 33 bases between. The CDR3 length is 19 residues. CDR3 sequence (DNA): TGTGCCAGCGCCCCTCTAGGGGGGCGCAACCAAGGTGGATTGTATGGCTACACCTTC. This translates into CASAPLGGRNQGGLYGYTF.

The genes are TRBV11-2 and TRBJ2-7; D is ambiguous. This CDR3 has 11 residues. The germline V gene has CDR1 SGHAT and CDR2 FQNNGV. Between the trimmed V and J ends, which lost 5 bases and 6 bases, there was a span of 8 bases. The CDR3 protein is CASSPLSEQYF. The DNA for the CDR3 is TGTGCCAGCAGCCCCCTCAGCGAGCAGTACTTC.

This clone was counted a single time. The CDR3 region has the DNA TGTGCCAGCAGCCCACGCTCCTACGAGCAGTACTTC. It specifies CASSPRSYEQYF. The V and J genes are TRBV7-9 and TRBJ2-7; D remains unclear. Germline values: CDR1 SEHNR, CDR2 FQNEAQ (reference sequence). V lost 5 bases and J 0 bases, leaving 5 bases between the germline ends. This CDR3 comprises 12 residues.

This chain joins TRBV6-4 and TRBJ2-1; 10 bases fit TRBD2. V was clipped by 2 bases and J by 2 bases; unmatched bases: 0. This CDR3 is 15 amino acids long. CDR1 and CDR2 (germline): MRHNA, SNTAGT. In DNA form, the CDR3 reads TGTGCCAGCAGTGACAGCGGGGGGGCCTACAATGAGCAGTTCTTC. Encoded protein: CASSDSGGAYNEQFF.

The chain combines TRBV28 with TRBJ2-7; D remains ambiguous. Trimming took 0 bases from V and 6 from J, leaving 6 bases between them. The germline gives CDR1 MDHEN, CDR2 SYDVKM. The length of the CDR3 is 12 residues. CDR3 region: CASSLWVGEQYF. CDR3 bases: TGTGCCAGCAGTTTATGGGTAGGCGAGCAGTACTTC. Variable domain in full (rest from reference TRBV28 and TRBJ2-7): DVKVTQSSRYLVKRTGEKVFLECVQDMDHENMFWYRQDPGLGLRLIYFSYDVKMKEKGDIPEGYSVSREKKERFSLILESASTNQTSMYLCASSLWVGEQYFGPGTRLTVT.

This chain connects TRBV27 to TRBJ2-7; a weak D match, TRBD2 (5 bases). Looked up from germline, CDR1 is MNHEY and CDR2 is SMNVEV (reference sequence). Trimming removed 2 bases from V and 0 bases from J, with 8 bases in between. The CDR3 has 14 amino acids. CDR3: CASSLRGNSYEQYF. The CDR3 DNA reads as TGTGCCAGCAGTTTACGAGGGAACTCCTACGAGCAGTACTTC.

The chain joins TRBV4-1 to TRBJ1-1; D perhaps matches TRBD1 (5 bases). With 0 bases removed from V and 1 base from J, the gap between germline ends came to 12 bases. This CDR3 contains 16 residues. The germline V gene has CDR1 MGHRA and CDR2 YSYEKL. The CDR3 reads CASSQDGTVQNTEAFF. The CDR3 coding sequence is TGCGCCAGCAGCCAAGACGGGACTGTACAGAACACTGAAGCTTTCTTT.

The chain employs TRBV3-1 (or the pseudogene TRBV3-2) and TRBJ1-2; 8 bases map to TRBD1. The germline V gene has CDR1 LGHDT and CDR2 YNNKEL (reference sequence). Losses at the gene ends were 1 base for V and 7 bases for J; bases not matched to a gene: 2. The length of the CDR3 is 13 residues. CDR3 DNA sequence: TGTGCCAGCAGCCAAGCAGGGGGCTCTGGCTACACCTTC. Its protein product is CASSQAGGSGYTF.

On this clone: The same CDR3 also results from other DNA sequences found in this sample. The chain employs TRBV12-3 or TRBV12-4 and TRBJ2-2, with a possible D match to TRBD2 (5 bases). The CDR3 covers 12 residues. Deletions cut 6 bases from V and 7 bases from J, with 9 bases between. CDR3 protein: CASSFRGGELFF. The CDR3 DNA follows: TGTGCCAGCAGCTTCCGGGGCGGGGAGCTGTTTTTT.

The chain joins TRBV15 to TRBJ2-1; D is unclear. Trimming took off 4 bases at V and 6 bases at J, with 19 bases between the two ends. In germline, CDR1 is LNHNV, CDR2 YYDKDF (reference sequence). This CDR3 is 16 amino acids long. CDR3: CATSTLPLGLLNEQFF. The CDR3 DNA is TGTGCCACCAGCACCCTACCCCTTGGCCTTCTCAATGAGCAGTTCTTC.

The rearrangement joins TRBV18 to TRBJ2-3, with 15 bases identical to TRBD2. The ends lost 3 bases at V and 6 bases at J; junction bases unmatched: 7. CDR3 length: 17 residues. Germline-derived CDR1 and CDR2 are KGHSH and LQKENI. The CDR3 DNA reads TGTGCCAGCTCACCCCGGACTAGCGGGAGGGCTGCGGATACGCAGTATTTT. Translating it yields CASSPRTSGRAADTQYF.

V gene TRBV29-1 combines with J gene TRBJ1-1; D gene ambiguous. CDR3 length: 12 residues. Trimming cost V 4 bases and J 6 bases, with 12 bases left between them. From germline, CDR1 is SQVTM and CDR2 ANQGSEA. The CDR3 nucleotides read TGCAGCGTTGGTGGACGTACCGCTGAAGCTTTCTTT. Protein product: CSVGGRTAEAFF.

The chain carries TRBV7-9 and TRBJ1-2, with 10 bases identical to TRBD1. The CDR3 covers 14 residues. The junction had 7 bases not matched to a gene; V was cut back by 4 bases and J by 8 bases. CDR1 SEHNR and CDR2 FQNEAQ come from the germline V gene (reference sequence). The CDR3 spells CASSSEGTGVGYTF. The CDR3 nucleotides read TGTGCCAGCAGCTCCGAAGGGACAGGGGTCGGCTACACCTTC.

This clone appeared once. The gene calls are TRBV4-1 and TRBJ2-7, with D perhaps given as TRBD1 or TRBD2 (6 bases each). Germline CDR1 reads MGHRA; CDR2 reads YSYEKL. Trimming left V 0 bases short and J 0 bases short, with 12 bases between. CDR3 length: 16 amino acids. DNA for the CDR3: TGCGCCAGCAGCCAAGAATTGGGGGGCAACTCCTACGAGCAGTACTTC. It codes for CASSQELGGNSYEQYF.

This rearrangement joins TRBV11-2 to TRBJ2-2; no clear D gene. Germline V CDR1 and CDR2: SGHAT, FQNNGV. This CDR3 spans 18 amino acids. The V end was cut by 2 bases, the J end by 6 bases, with 22 bases between. CDR3 sequence: CASSLRRPDAFLAGELFF. The CDR3 region has the DNA TGTGCCAGCAGCTTAAGGCGACCGGACGCCTTCCTGGCCGGGGAGCTGTTTTTT.

The V gene is TRBV5-1, the J gene TRBJ2-3; D tentatively fits TRBD1 or TRBD2 (5 bases each). CDR1 is SGHRS and CDR2 is YFSETQ in the germline V gene. This CDR3 spans 15 amino acids. V lost 1 base and J lost 6, with 15 bases in between. The CDR3 spells CASSLPGTGEDTQYF. The CDR3 nucleotides read TGCGCCAGCAGCTTGCCCGGGACGGGTGAGGATACGCAGTATTTT.

This chain links TRBV30 with TRBJ2-3; 10 positions match TRBD1. Germline assignment: CDR1 GTSNPN and CDR2 SVGIG (reference sequence). CDR3 length: 13 amino acids. The V gene end was trimmed by 8 bases and the J gene end by 4 bases; junction bases not matched to a gene: 6. CDR3 nucleotide sequence: TGTGCCGGCCGGGACAGGGGATCAGATACGCAGTATTTT. Residues: CAGRDRGSDTQYF. The variable domain in full, with the rest retrieved from reference TRBV30 and TRBJ2-3, is SQTIHQWPATLVQPVGSPLSLECTVEGTSNPNLYWYRQAAGRGLQLLFYSVGIGQISSEVPQNLSASRPQDRQFILSSKKLLLSDSGFYLCAGRDRGSDTQYFGPGTRLTVL.

This sequence joins TRBV29-1 and TRBJ2-5, with 11 bases identical to TRBD1. Germline V CDR1 and CDR2: SQVTM, ANQGSEA. Trimming removed 6 bases from V and 2 bases from J; junction bases left unmatched: 17. This CDR3 comprises 18 residues. CDR3 amino acids: CSVTRDRGFKMFQETQYF. The CDR3 nucleotides read TGCAGCGTGACCCGGGACAGGGGGTTCAAGATGTTTCAAGAGACCCAGTACTTC.

This clone was observed a handful of times. The chain employs TRBV5-1 and TRBJ2-7; no clear D. The ends were cut back, 0 bases at V and 6 bases at J, with 13 bases in the middle. There are 14 residues in the CDR3. Germline V CDR1 and CDR2: SGHRS, YFSETQ. CDR3 nucleotide sequence: TGCGCCAGCAGCTTGGAAGCGTCCTGGGGCGAGCAGTACTTC. This translates into CASSLEASWGEQYF.

V gene TRBV7-3 combines with J gene TRBJ2-1; the D gene is possibly TRBD2 (6 bases). Germline V gives CDR1 SGHTA, CDR2 FQGTGA. The CDR3 is made up of 15 amino acids. Trimming stripped 5 bases from V and 9 bases from J, with 20 bases between. The CDR3 reads CASSTVGSMGGEQFF. The CDR3 nucleotides read TGTGCCAGCAGCACGGTCGGGTCGATGGGAGGTGAGCAGTTCTTC. Variable domain in full (rest from reference TRBV7-3 and TRBJ2-1): GAGVSQTPSNKVTEKGKYVELRCDPISGHTALYWYRQSLGQGPEFLIYFQGTGAADDSGLPNDRFFAVRPEGSVSTLKIQRTERGDSAVYLCASSTVGSMGGEQFFGPGTRLTVL.

This chain uses TRBV5-8 with TRBJ2-7; D is unresolved. Germline CDR1 and CDR2: SGHTS and YDEGEE. The V end lost 4 bases, the J end lost 0 bases, and 17 bases lay between the germline ends. CDR3 length: 16 amino acids. The CDR3 loop is CASSPRFSYFSYEQYF. In nucleotides, the CDR3 is TGTGCCAGCAGCCCGAGATTTTCTTATTTCTCCTACGAGCAGTACTTC.

Here the CDR3 DNA reads TGTGCCAGCAGTCCAAGGGGGGATCCCACTTACGAGCAGTACTTC. Translation gives CASSPRGDPTYEQYF. V and J are TRBV6-5 and TRBJ2-7, with D possibly called TRBD1 or TRBD2 (6 bases each). This CDR3 has 15 amino acids. Germline-derived CDR1 and CDR2 are MNHEY and SVGAGI. V gave up 5 bases and J gave up 4 bases, with 18 bases separating them.